Listed below are T cell receptor beta chains from one sample, sequenced in a study of cytomegalovirus exposure and HLA in healthy donors. TCRdb keeps only in-frame clones here, not all; method: immunoSEQ multiplex PCR. Of approximately 130,000 clones detected, roughly 80% appear once; the ten largest clones hold 1% to 1.5%. Sequencing was performed on PBMCs. The receptors originated from a man aged 50-59 years in good health and CMV-seronegative. CDR3s leave out the opening cysteine and the closing phenylalanine or tryptophan.

j_gene: TRBJ2-5; v_gene: TRBV27; len: 14; CDR3aa: ASRLAGGAGEETQY
j_gene: TRBJ2-7; v_gene: TRBV9; len: 13; CDR3aa: ASSPQTGAFSEQY
j_gene: TRBJ1-1; v_gene: TRBV5-4; len: 13; CDR3aa: ASSLSNQGNTEAF
j_gene: TRBJ1-5; v_gene: TRBV29-1; len: 13; CDR3aa: SVQLTGNSNQPQH
j_gene: TRBJ1-5; v_gene: TRBV2; len: 14; CDR3aa: ASSQQGSPRYQPQH
j_gene: TRBJ1-1; v_gene: TRBV18; len: 13; CDR3aa: ASSPEVTGATEAF
j_gene: TRBJ2-5; v_gene: TRBV7-8; len: 13; CDR3aa: ASSLTRLSQETQY
j_gene: TRBJ2-5; v_gene: TRBV5-1; len: 15; CDR3aa: ASSLRRGPVRQETQY
j_gene: TRBJ2-5; v_gene: TRBV9; len: 12; CDR3aa: ASSATSGGETQY
j_gene: TRBJ1-3; v_gene: TRBV6-5; len: 12; CDR3aa: ASSSTGVGNTIY
j_gene: TRBJ2-7; v_gene: TRBV28; len: 11; CDR3aa: ASSLGSSYEQY
j_gene: TRBJ2-7; v_gene: TRBV18; len: 17; CDR3aa: ASSPIDLRQGLHSYEQY
j_gene: TRBJ1-5; v_gene: TRBV15; len: 13; CDR3aa: ATSTRRQFNQPQH
j_gene: TRBJ1-5; v_gene: TRBV28; len: 12; CDR3aa: ASNGRGSNQPQH
j_gene: TRBJ2-5; v_gene: TRBV7-7; len: 12; CDR3aa: ASSSGRSQETQY
j_gene: TRBJ1-5; v_gene: TRBV2; len: 13; CDR3aa: ASSGQGNSNQPQH
j_gene: TRBJ2-1; v_gene: TRBV14; len: 13; CDR3aa: ASSQDRGWDNEQF
j_gene: TRBJ2-1; v_gene: TRBV7-2; len: 13; CDR3aa: ASSHRDRLYNEQF
j_gene: TRBJ1-5; v_gene: TRBV5-1; len: 12; CDR3aa: ASSRDSLNQPQH
j_gene: TRBJ2-4; v_gene: TRBV11-2; len: 10; CDR3aa: ASSLSGDIQY
j_gene: TRBJ1-2; v_gene: TRBV7-3; len: 11; CDR3aa: ASSPGQGYGYT
j_gene: TRBJ2-2; v_gene: TRBV7-3; len: 13; CDR3aa: ASSPGQVNTGELF
j_gene: TRBJ1-5; v_gene: TRBV6-5; len: 12; CDR3aa: ASSPYRVNQPQH